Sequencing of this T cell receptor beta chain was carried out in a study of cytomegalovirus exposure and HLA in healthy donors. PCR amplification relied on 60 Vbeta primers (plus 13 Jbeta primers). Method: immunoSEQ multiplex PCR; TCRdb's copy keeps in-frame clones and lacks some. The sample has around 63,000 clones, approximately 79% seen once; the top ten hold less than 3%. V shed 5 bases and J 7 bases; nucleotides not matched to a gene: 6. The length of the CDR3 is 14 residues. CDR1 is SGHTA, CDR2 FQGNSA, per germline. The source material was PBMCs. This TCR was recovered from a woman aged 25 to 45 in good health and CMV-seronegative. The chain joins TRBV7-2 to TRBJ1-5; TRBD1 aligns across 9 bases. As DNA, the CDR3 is TGTGCCAGCAGCCCGGACAGGGGAGGACAGCCCCAGCATTTT. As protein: CASSPDRGGQPQHF.